The present T cell receptor (beta chain) was sequenced within a study of cytomegalovirus exposure and HLA in healthy donors. General study points: A few chains tied to CMV proved CMV antigen-specific in vitro. Overall, about 160 TCR beta chains were annotated as cytomegalovirus-associated.

Comments on this clone: Antigen: not known.

There are 13 residues in the CDR3. With 1 base removed from V and 3 bases from J, the gap between germline ends came to 7 bases. Germline-derived CDR1 and CDR2 are SGHTA and FQGNSA. The repertoire was sequenced with immunoSEQ multiplex PCR; TCRdb's copy has only in-frame clones and lacks some. The sample consists of 180,000 or so clones, around nine tenths of them appearing once. The donors were in the roughly 130-subject validation cohort; that cohort was separate from the roughly 700-subject first cohort. The receptor comes from a young man in good health and CMV-seropositive. The V and J genes are TRBV7-2 and TRBJ2-7; no firm D call. Specimen: PBMCs. CDR3 residues: CASSLDLIYEQYF. CDR3 in DNA: TGTGCCAGCAGCTTAGACTTGATCTACGAGCAGTACTTC.